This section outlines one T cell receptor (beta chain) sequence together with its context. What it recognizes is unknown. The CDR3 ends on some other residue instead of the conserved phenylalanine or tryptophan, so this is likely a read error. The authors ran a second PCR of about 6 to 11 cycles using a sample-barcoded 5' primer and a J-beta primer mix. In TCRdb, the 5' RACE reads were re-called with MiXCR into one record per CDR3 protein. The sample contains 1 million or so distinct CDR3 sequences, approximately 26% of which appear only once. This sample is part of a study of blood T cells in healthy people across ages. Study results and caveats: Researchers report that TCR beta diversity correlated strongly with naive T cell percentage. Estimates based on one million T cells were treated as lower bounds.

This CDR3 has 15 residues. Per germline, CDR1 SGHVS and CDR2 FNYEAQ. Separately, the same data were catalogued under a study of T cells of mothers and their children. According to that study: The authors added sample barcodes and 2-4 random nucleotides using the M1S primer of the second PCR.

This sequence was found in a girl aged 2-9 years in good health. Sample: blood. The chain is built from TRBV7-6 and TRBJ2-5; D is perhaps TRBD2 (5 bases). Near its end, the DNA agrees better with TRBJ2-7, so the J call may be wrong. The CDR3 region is CASSATRVGAYEQYL. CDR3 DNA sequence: TGTGCCAGCAGCGCTACTAGGGTTGGTGCCTACGAGCAGTACCTC.